This TCR beta chain was identified in a study of T cell responses to AZD1222 COVID-19 vaccine. CDR1 is SGHRS and CDR2 is YFSETQ in the germline V gene. Losses at the gene ends were 4 bases for V and 4 bases for J; bases not matched to a gene: 13. The CDR3 runs to 16 residues. This clone was observed once. Here immunoSEQ multiplex PCR was the method, and the copy in TCRdb shows in-frame clones only, minus some. This sample has 90,000 to 130,000 clones, with roughly 84% found just once. The rearrangement links TRBV5-1 to TRBJ2-7; 8 nucleotides align to TRBD1. The TCR comes from an adult in good health. Specimen: peripheral blood, collected on day 0 of AZD1222 vaccination. The CDR3 reads CASSPSLGQGQYEQYF. The CDR3 DNA follows: TGCGCCAGCAGCCCTTCCTTAGGACAGGGACAGTACGAGCAGTACTTC.